These T cell receptor beta chains were read from a single sample in a study of T cell responses to AZD1222 COVID-19 vaccine. Assay: immunoSEQ multiplex PCR; the TCRdb copy retains only in-frame clones and omits some. The sample lists approximately 120,000 clones, approximately 88% occurring once. Material: peripheral blood, obtained 28 days after the second AZD1222 dose. Receptors were obtained from an adult who received the AZD1222 COVID-19 vaccine. The CDR3 runs from the conserved cysteine through the conserved F or W. The D gene is left open where the match is weak. The listing skips clone size in some rows; elsewhere it reads once, few, many or a size class.

v_call	d_call	clone_size	j_call	cdr3_nt	cdr3_aa
TRBV5-3	.	.	TRBJ1-2	TGTGCCAGAAGCTTTGACCGGGACATTAACTATGGCTACACCTTC	CARSFDRDINYGYTF
TRBV12-3/TRBV12-4	TRBD2	few	TRBJ2-1	TGTGCCAGCAGCCTCCGGGGGGGTGAGCAGTTCTTC	CASSLRGGEQFF
TRBV6-5	.	.	TRBJ2-3	TGTGCCAGCAGTTACGCTAGTCAGGATACGCAGTATTTT	CASSYASQDTQYF
TRBV5-5	.	.	TRBJ2-7	TGTGCCAGCAGCTTGGCTCTCTATCTCTACGAGCAGTACTTC	CASSLALYLYEQYF
TRBV5-1	TRBD1	.	TRBJ1-1	TGCGCCAGCAGCTTGGAACAGGGGATCACTGAAGCTTTCTTT	CASSLEQGITEAFF
TRBV3-1/TRBV3-2	.	.	TRBJ2-7	TGTGCCAGCAGCCAAGCGGGACATCTCTCCGGCGAGCAGTACTTC	CASSQAGHLSGEQYF
TRBV7-9	.	.	TRBJ1-2	TGTGCCAGCAGCTTAGTGGCAACGACAGCTGGCTACACCTTC	CASSLVATTAGYTF
TRBV15	.	.	TRBJ2-3	TGTGCCACCAGCGAGAAAGGGGGGGGAAGCACAGATACGCAGTATTTT	CATSEKGGGSTDTQYF
TRBV7-2	TRBD2	.	TRBJ2-5	TGTGCCAGCAGCCTCTATAGCGGGGGGGCCCCAGGAGAGACCCAGTACTTC	CASSLYSGGAPGETQYF
TRBV7-9	TRBD1	.	TRBJ2-7	TGTGCCAGCAGTCCCGGACAGGGCTTGGGTTCCTACGAGCAGTACTTC	CASSPGQGLGSYEQYF
TRBV19	TRBD1	once	TRBJ1-5	TGTGCCAGTAGTGGACCTTGGGACAGGGGGCTAACACAGCCCCAGCATTTT	CASSGPWDRGLTQPQHF
TRBV15	.	.	TRBJ1-2	TGTGCCACCAGCGGCCAGGGGATCTCTGGCTACACCTTC	CATSGQGISGYTF
TRBV10-3	.	.	TRBJ2-3	TGTGCCATCAGCCAACAGGAATTCACAGATACGCAGTATTTT	CAISQQEFTDTQYF
TRBV5-1	TRBD1	.	TRBJ1-2	TGCGCCAGCAGCTTGGTAATGGGACAGACTAACTATGGCTACACCTTC	CASSLVMGQTNYGYTF
TRBV18	.	.	TRBJ1-2	TGTGCCAGCTCACCGGGACTAATGGGTCCCTATGGCTACACCTTC	CASSPGLMGPYGYTF
TRBV6-5	TRBD1	.	TRBJ2-7	TGTGCCAGCAGTTACCTTCCGGGACAGGGGGTCTACGAGCAGTACTTC	CASSYLPGQGVYEQYF
TRBV6-2/TRBV6-3	.	.	TRBJ1-1	TGTGCCAGCATCCCCCGGCCGGGGTACGACACTGAAGCTTTCTTT	CASIPRPGYDTEAFF
TRBV19	.	once	TRBJ2-2	TGTGCCAGTAGTATAGTCGGGACAACCAACACCGGGGAGCTGTTTTTT	CASSIVGTTNTGELFF
TRBV18	.	.	TRBJ1-2	TGTGCCAGCTCACCAAGAACAGGGTCTGACTATGGCTACACCTTC	CASSPRTGSDYGYTF
TRBV7-9	TRBD1	.	TRBJ2-1	TGTGCCAGCGCTTCCCCTAGGACAGGAAGCTCCTACAATGAGCAGTTCTTC	CASASPRTGSSYNEQFF
TRBV2	TRBD1	.	TRBJ2-1	TGTGCCAGCAGTGTCCGGGACAGGGGGGATGGCAATGAGCAGTTCTTC	CASSVRDRGDGNEQFF
TRBV11-3	TRBD1	few	TRBJ1-2	TGTGCCAGCAGCGCGGGACAGGGGTTCAACTATGGCTACACCTTC	CASSAGQGFNYGYTF
TRBV15	TRBD2	few	TRBJ2-5	TGTGCCACCAGCAGAGGTGGACTAGCGGGAGAGACCCAGTACTTC	CATSRGGLAGETQYF
TRBV12-3/TRBV12-4	.	once	TRBJ2-7	TGTGCCAGCGTATCAGGGACAACCTACGAGCAGTACTTC	CASVSGTTYEQYF
TRBV10-3	.	.	TRBJ1-1	TGTGCCATCAGTGAGTCGAGGGGCAGAGGAAACACTGAAGCTTTCTTT	CAISESRGRGNTEAFF
TRBV12-5	.	.	TRBJ1-5	TGTGCTAGTGGTTTCGGCAGGATCAATCAGCCCCAGCATTTT	CASGFGRINQPQHF
TRBV5-1	.	.	TRBJ2-5	TGCGCCAGCAGGCCTACTAGCAGCCAAGAGACCCAGTACTTC	CASRPTSSQETQYF
TRBV9	.	.	TRBJ1-2	TGTGCCAGCACCTACACGAACTATGGCTACACCTTC	CASTYTNYGYTF
TRBV6-1	TRBD1	.	TRBJ2-7	TGTGCCAGCAGTGAAGTGCAGGGGGCTTCCTACGAGCAGTACTTC	CASSEVQGASYEQYF
TRBV19	.	few	TRBJ1-6	TGTGCCAGTAACCAGGGAAATAATTCACCCCTCCACTTT	CASNQGNNSPLHF
TRBV7-2	TRBD2	.	TRBJ2-7	TGTGCCAGCAGCTCATTAGGACTAGCGGACTACGAGCAGTACTTC	CASSSLGLADYEQYF
TRBV27	.	.	TRBJ1-3	TGTGCCAGCAGTTTTAGCAGGGGTGACACCATATATTTT	CASSFSRGDTIYF
TRBV15	.	once	TRBJ1-4	TGTGCCACCAGCAGGCACAGGGATGGTGAAAAACTGTTTTTT	CATSRHRDGEKLFF
TRBV5-4	TRBD1	.	TRBJ1-2	TGTGCCAGCAGCTTCGGACAGGGCGATGGCTACACCTTC	CASSFGQGDGYTF
TRBV19	.	.	TRBJ2-7	TGTGCCAGTAGTCCCGGGGCTAGAGACGAGCAGTACTTC	CASSPGARDEQYF
TRBV9	TRBD2	once	TRBJ2-7	TGTGCCAGCAGCGCCCAGACTGACCTAGCGGGCGAGCAGTACTTC	CASSAQTDLAGEQYF
TRBV30	.	once	TRBJ1-1	TGTGCCCATGACCCCCCACGGGGGGCGAACACTGAAGCTTTCTTT	CAHDPPRGANTEAFF